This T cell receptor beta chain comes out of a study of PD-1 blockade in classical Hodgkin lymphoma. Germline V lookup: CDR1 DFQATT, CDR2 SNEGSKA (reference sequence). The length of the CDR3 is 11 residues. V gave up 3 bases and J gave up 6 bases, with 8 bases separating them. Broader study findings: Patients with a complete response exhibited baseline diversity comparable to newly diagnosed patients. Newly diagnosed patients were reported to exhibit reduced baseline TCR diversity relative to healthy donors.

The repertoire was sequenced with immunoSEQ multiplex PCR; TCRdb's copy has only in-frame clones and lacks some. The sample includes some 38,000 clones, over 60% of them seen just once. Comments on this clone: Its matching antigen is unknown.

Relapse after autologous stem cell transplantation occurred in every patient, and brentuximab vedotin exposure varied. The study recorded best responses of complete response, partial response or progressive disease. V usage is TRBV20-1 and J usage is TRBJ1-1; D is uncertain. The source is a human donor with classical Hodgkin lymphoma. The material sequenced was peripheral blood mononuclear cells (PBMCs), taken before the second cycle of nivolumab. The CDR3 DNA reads TGCAGTGCTAGGATCTTTTCTGAAGCTTTCTTT. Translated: CSARIFSEAFF.